This entry lists 23 T cell receptor beta chains sequenced from one sample in a study of Graves' ophthalmopathy and Graves' hyperthyroidism. Beta-chain TCR CDR3 regions were amplified from RNA transcripts. HTBI primers primed a first-round RT-PCR, and a second-round multiplex PCR followed. TCRdb re-called the multiplex PCR reads through MiXCR, storing one row per CDR3 protein. The table lists 560,000 or so distinct CDR3 sequences, 35% to 45% of them singletons. Source material: peripheral blood or thyroid tissue (not recorded which). These receptors were obtained from an adult man with Graves' hyperthyroidism.

J is TRBJ2-5 and V is TRBV5-4, with D tentatively TRBD1 (6 bases). Germline CDR1 SGHNT, CDR2 YYREEE (reference sequence). CDR3 length equals 15 residues. The V end was cut by 3 bases, the J end by 7 bases, with 19 bases between. The CDR3 bases are TGTGCCAGCAGCTCAAAAACGGCAGGGGTCCCGACCCAGTACTTC. Its translation is CASSSKTAGVPTQYF.

This clonotype was recorded at least ten times. The gene calls are TRBV7-9 and TRBJ1-4; 9 bases are a match to TRBD1. The CDR3 sequence is 15 residues long. The junction had 7 bases not matched to a gene; V was cut back by 4 bases and J by 7 bases. CDR1 and CDR2 (germline): SEHNR, FQNEAQ (reference sequence). CDR3 region: CASSYPGQGSEKLFF. In nucleotides, the CDR3 is TGTGCCAGCAGCTACCCGGGACAGGGTAGTGAAAAACTGTTTTTT. Full variable domain (outside the CDR3, taken from reference TRBV7-9 and TRBJ1-4): DTGVSQNPRHKITKRGQNVTFRCDPISEHNRLYWYRQTLGQGPEFLTYFQNEAQLEKSRLLSDRFSAERPKGSFSTLEIQRTEQGDSAMYLCASSYPGQGSEKLFFGSGTQLSVL.

The gene calls are TRBV11-2 and TRBJ2-3; D remains ambiguous. The CDR3 has 14 amino acids. Germline V gene lookup returns CDR1 SGHAT and CDR2 FQNNGV. V gave up 2 bases and J gave up 4 bases, with 10 bases separating them. This CDR3 reads CASSLSGPPDTQYF. The CDR3, as DNA: TGTGCCAGCAGCTTATCAGGCCCCCCAGATACGCAGTATTTT.

Many counts were recorded for this clonotype. This rearrangement joins TRBV20-1 to TRBJ2-5; D is perhaps TRBD1 (6 bases). Germline CDR1 DFQATT, CDR2 SNEGSKA (reference sequence). The CDR3 runs 13 residues. V dropped 2 bases and J dropped 1 base, with 8 bases sitting between them. The CDR3 sequence: CSARYRVQETQYF. CDR3 DNA: TGCAGTGCTAGATACAGGGTCCAAGAGACCCAGTACTTC.

This chain uses TRBV9 with TRBJ1-1, with a tentative D call TRBD1 (5 bases). There are 15 residues in the CDR3. V lost 3 bases to trimming and J lost 1 base, with 13 bases between them. In germline, CDR1 is SGDLS, CDR2 YYNGEE. CDR3 residues: CASSEIDRRNTEAFF. CDR3 DNA: TGTGCCAGCAGCGAGATCGACAGAAGGAACACTGAAGCTTTCTTT.

In this sample, this clonotype turned up many times. This chain joins TRBV27 and TRBJ2-7, with D possibly matching TRBD1 (5 bases). V lost 6 bases, J lost 2 bases, and 11 bases lay in between. The V gene's germline CDR1 is MNHEY and CDR2 SMNVEV (reference sequence). The CDR3 has 13 amino acids. The CDR3 coding sequence is TGTGCCAGCAGGGGGCTGCTGGCCTACGAGCAGTACTTC. Translating it yields CASRGLLAYEQYF.

The V call is TRBV20-1, the J call TRBJ1-1; tentative D call: TRBD1 (6 bases). Germline assignment: CDR1 DFQATT and CDR2 SNEGSKA (reference sequence). With 6 bases removed from V and 1 base from J, the gap between germline ends came to 12 bases. This CDR3 region has 13 residues. DNA for the CDR3: TGCAGTGCGGGGGGGCTGGGGAACACTGAAGCTTTCTTT. This codes for CSAGGLGNTEAFF.

V is TRBV7-6 and J is TRBJ1-1, with D possibly being TRBD1 (6 bases). CDR1 and CDR2 (germline): SGHVS, FNYEAQ. The CDR3 has 15 residues. V lost 8 bases and J 8 bases, leaving 24 bases between the germline ends. The DNA of the CDR3 is TGTGCCAGCGGCTACAGGGTTTTCGGAGGGACAGAAGCTTTCTTT. This encodes CASGYRVFGGTEAFF.

This clonotype has more than one count but fewer than ten. The genes are TRBV28 and TRBJ1-5; D unresolved. The CDR3 has 14 amino acids. V lost 6 bases to trimming and J lost 3 bases, with 12 bases between them. The germline V gene has CDR1 MDHEN and CDR2 SYDVKM. As DNA, the CDR3 is TGTGCCAGCAGCCAAGTACATAACAATCAGCCCCAGCATTTT. Translation gives CASSQVHNNQPQHF.

This clonotype came up once. The junction does not match germline at one end; this may be a read error. J is TRBJ2-7 and V is TRBV11-2, with TRBD2 identical over 10 bases. This CDR3 is built from 15 residues. Germline lookup yields CDR1 SGHAT and CDR2 FQNNGV. CDR3 sequence reads: CASSHASGSSYEQCF. The DNA for the CDR3 is TGTGCCAGCAGCCATGCTAGCGGGAGTTCTTACGAGCAGTGCTTC.

The chain recombines TRBV6-5 with TRBJ2-2, with D perhaps TRBD1 (6 bases). The V gene's germline CDR1 is MNHEY and CDR2 SVGAGI. The CDR3 totals 13 residues. Trimming pared 8 bases from V and 3 bases from J, leaving 10 bases between. The CDR3 loop reads CASGQSDTGELFF. The CDR3 bases are TGTGCCAGCGGACAGAGCGACACCGGGGAGCTGTTTTTT.

This clonotype has more than one count but fewer than ten. This chain uses TRBV7-9 with TRBJ2-3; 9 bases are shared with TRBD2. Germline V lookup: CDR1 SEHNR, CDR2 FQNEAQ (reference sequence). V lost 6 bases and J lost 1; bases outside the gene matches: 5. This CDR3 contains 15 residues. The CDR3 reads CASSKASGGTDTQYF. The CDR3 DNA sequence: TGTGCCAGCAGTAAGGCTAGCGGGGGCACAGATACGCAGTATTTT.

This chain joins TRBV4-3 and TRBJ1-5; TRBD1 is a possible D gene (5 bases). The V end lost 1 base, the J end lost 1 base, and 14 bases lay between the germline ends. The CDR3 runs 17 residues. Germline-derived CDR1 and CDR2 are LGHNA and YSLEER. CDR3 in amino acids: CASSQGLARGSNQPQHF. The CDR3 nucleotides are TGCGCCAGCAGCCAAGGGTTGGCTAGGGGAAGCAATCAGCCCCAGCATTTT.

Concerning this clonotype: A clone one base away is much larger, so this may be a read error. This sequence joins TRBV6-5 and TRBJ2-5; 7 nucleotides match TRBD2. CDR1 and CDR2 (germline): MNHEY, SVGAGI. CDR3 length: 13 amino acids. V was clipped by 7 bases and J by 5 bases; unmatched bases: 7. The chain's CDR3 is CASINREEETQYF. The CDR3 nucleotides read TGTGCCAGCATTAACCGGGAGGAGGAGACCCAGTACTTC.

The rearrangement joins TRBV2 to TRBJ1-2; 9 positions agree with TRBD1. CDR1 SNHLY and CDR2 FYNNEI come from the germline V gene. There are 17 residues in the CDR3. Trimming took 6 bases from V and 6 from J; bases not matched to a gene: 17. CDR3: CASSLYGTGTIFDGYTF. The CDR3 coding sequence is TGTGCCAGCAGCCTCTATGGGACAGGGACGATTTTTGATGGCTACACCTTC.

The J gene is TRBJ2-2, the V gene TRBV15, with D perhaps matching TRBD1 (5 bases). Germline CDR1 and CDR2: LNHNV and YYDKDF (reference sequence). The CDR3 is 11 amino acids. Between the trimmed V and J ends, which lost 4 bases and 10 bases, there was a span of 7 bases. In DNA form, the CDR3 reads TGTGCCACCAGCAAGACAGTGGAGCTGTTTTTT. Encoded protein: CATSKTVELFF.

Points on this clonotype: One end of the junction does not line up with germline, which may come from a read error. The gene calls are TRBV7-9 and TRBJ2-6; 7 positions match TRBD1. The CDR3 consists of 13 residues. Germline CDR1 is SEHNR and CDR2 is FQNEAQ (reference sequence). CDR3 DNA sequence: TGTGCCAGCAGCTTCTTGGACAGGAACACTGAAGCTTTC. It specifies CASSFLDRNTEAF.

V usage is TRBV7-9 and J usage is TRBJ1-2; tentative D call: TRBD1 (5 bases). The CDR3 runs 15 residues. V lost 3 bases, J lost 0 bases, and 11 bases lay in between. Germline values: CDR1 SEHNR, CDR2 FQNEAQ (reference sequence). CDR3 in amino acids: CASSFRDAPNYGYTF. In DNA, the CDR3 is TGTGCCAGCAGCTTCCGGGACGCCCCTAACTATGGCTACACCTTC.

The table lists this clonotype with many counts. The V call is TRBV20-1, the J call TRBJ1-1; a weak D match, TRBD1 (5 bases). This CDR3 has 13 residues. The V gene lost 3 bases and the J gene lost 0 bases, with 8 bases spanning the gap. CDR1 DFQATT and CDR2 SNEGSKA come from the germline V gene (reference sequence). The CDR3 loop is CSASREVNTEAFF. Written as DNA, the CDR3 is TGCAGTGCTAGCAGGGAGGTGAACACTGAAGCTTTCTTT.

With regard to this clonotype: A much more abundant neighbour one base away suggests this may be a read error. Likely a read error: the CDR3 ends without its conserved phenylalanine or tryptophan. The chain joins TRBV2 to TRBJ2-7, with a weak D call TRBD1 (5 bases). CDR1 and CDR2 from the germline V gene are SNHLY and FYNNEI. Trimming took off 5 bases at V and 5 bases at J, with 10 bases between the two ends. The CDR3 loop spans 12 amino acids. The CDR3 bases are TGTGCCAGCAGTCAGCAGGGCCACGAGCAGTACCTC. Protein product: CASSQQGHEQYL.

This clonotype was counted many times. The chain carries TRBV7-6 and TRBJ2-7; D call uncertain. The V end lost 2 bases, the J end lost 6 bases, and 17 bases lay between the germline ends. The CDR3 spans 15 residues. Germline V gene sequence: CDR1 SGHVS, CDR2 FNYEAQ. The CDR3 is CASSLHLGIEAEQYF. The CDR3 region has the DNA TGTGCCAGCAGCTTACATCTAGGGATTGAGGCCGAGCAGTACTTC.

This clonotype was counted between two and nine times. The chain couples TRBV2 to TRBJ2-3; 8 nucleotides align to TRBD1. The CDR3 spans 13 residues. Per the germline V gene, CDR1 is SNHLY and CDR2 is FYNNEI. V lost 7 bases to trimming and J lost 3 bases; unmatched junction nucleotides: 3. CDR3 nucleotide sequence: TGTGCCAGCAATGGACAGGGAACAGATACGCAGTATTTT. Translation: CASNGQGTDTQYF.

In its sample, this clonotype was seen many times. The rearrangement links TRBV20-1 to TRBJ2-5; TRBD1 might be the D (6 bases). This CDR3 is 14 amino acids long. Trimming removed 0 bases at V and 4 bases at J, with 12 bases between. Germline-derived CDR1 and CDR2 are DFQATT and SNEGSKA (reference sequence). CDR3 in amino acids: CSARDGRGGETQYF. The CDR3 DNA sequence: TGCAGTGCTAGAGATGGGAGAGGGGGAGAGACCCAGTACTTC.